This TCR beta chain was obtained from a study of blood T cell repertoires in COVID-19. Study information: Researchers got acute and convalescent COVID-19 samples from the United States, Italy and Spain. PBMCs, B-cell-depleted T cells, or T cells provided the cDNA or gDNA that made up the material.

This clone was counted a few times. Trimming removed 3 bases at V and 4 bases at J, with 6 bases between. This CDR3 is 12 amino acids long. Source study methods: Quantification of nucleated cells was approximated via reference gene primer amplification. The data were produced by immunoSEQ multiplex PCR, yet TCRdb's version contains in-frame clones alone and is incomplete. The V and J calls and clone size come from that table; D and trimming were worked out from the DNA. Among 30,000 to 45,000 clones listed, over 70% were seen once. The chain uses TRBV12-3 or TRBV12-4 and TRBJ1-1, with D unclear. The sequencing sample was made of peripheral blood. This TCR came from a man older than 75 with active or convalescent COVID-19. The DNA for the CDR3 is TGTGCCAGCAGTTTGGAGGGCACTGAAGCTTTCTTT. Its translation: CASSLEGTEAFF.